Listed below are T cell receptor beta chains from one sample, sequenced in a study of cytomegalovirus exposure and HLA in healthy donors. TCRdb's copy holds only in-frame clones and misses some; the assay was immunoSEQ multiplex PCR. Of around 120,000 clones listed, about 72% are singletons. Sample: PBMCs. The receptors were sampled from a man aged 30 to 39 in good health and CMV-seropositive. CDR3s include the opening cysteine and the closing phenylalanine or tryptophan. Fields, in order: V gene, J gene, D gene, clone size, CDR3 protein, CDR3 DNA. A D gene is named only where the DNA matches it firmly. Part of the rows lack a size; the others show once, few, many or a class for expanded clones.

TRBV5-1	TRBJ2-3	NA	NA	CASSSTSPTDTQYF	TGCGCCAGCAGCTCCACTTCCCCCACAGATACGCAGTATTTT
TRBV7-8	TRBJ2-7	NA	once	CASSLVFGHNYEQYF	TGTGCCAGCAGCTTAGTTTTTGGCCACAACTACGAGCAGTACTTC
TRBV28	TRBJ2-7	NA	NA	CASSLFPPQDQGYEQYF	TGTGCCAGCAGTTTGTTCCCCCCACAGGACCAAGGCTACGAGCAGTACTTC
TRBV11-2	TRBJ2-7	NA	NA	CASSSSTVKSVGGLNEQYF	TGTGCCAGCAGCTCTTCGACAGTAAAGAGCGTGGGGGGGCTGAACGAGCAGTACTTC
TRBV7-9	TRBJ1-2	NA	NA	CASSLASGNYGYTF	TGTGCCAGCAGCTTAGCATCTGGCAACTATGGCTACACCTTC
TRBV11-3	TRBJ1-2	NA	NA	CASSRGSEGYTF	TGTGCCAGCAGCCGCGGTTCGGAAGGCTACACCTTC
TRBV2	TRBJ2-1	TRBD2	NA	CASSHHRASGSTGQFF	TGTGCCAGCAGCCACCACCGGGCTAGCGGGAGTACCGGGCAGTTCTTC
TRBV6-5	TRBJ2-7	NA	NA	CASSYSSGLSYEQYF	TGTGCCAGCAGTTACTCTTCCGGACTCTCCTACGAGCAGTACTTC
TRBV18	TRBJ2-1	NA	NA	CASSPPESEQFF	TGTGCCAGCTCACCCCCTGAGAGTGAGCAGTTCTTC
TRBV4-2	TRBJ1-2	NA	few	CASSQGGGTRDGYTF	TGTGCCAGCAGCCAAGGGGGGGGTACCAGGGATGGCTACACCTTC
TRBV21-1	TRBJ2-3	NA	NA	CASSKGSSEDTDTQYF	TGTGCCAGCAGCAAAGGGAGTAGCGAAGACACAGATACGCAGTATTTT
TRBV7-9	TRBJ2-1	NA	NA	CASSDSSSYNEQFF	TGTGCCAGCAGCGACAGCTCCTCCTACAATGAGCAGTTCTTC
TRBV4-2	TRBJ2-5	NA	NA	CASSQDPTYRAQYF	TGTGCCAGCAGCCAAGACCCCACCTACCGGGCCCAGTACTTC
TRBV30	TRBJ1-1	TRBD1	NA	CARQGFNTEAFF	TGTGCCCGACAGGGTTTTAACACTGAAGCTTTCTTT
TRBV5-3	TRBJ1-1	TRBD1	NA	CARSLGQGNTEAFF	TGTGCCAGAAGCTTGGGACAGGGGAACACTGAAGCTTTCTTT
TRBV5-6	TRBJ2-7	NA	NA	CASSSGTSYEQYF	TGTGCCAGCAGCTCCGGGACTTCCTACGAGCAGTACTTC